Listed below are T cell receptor beta chains from one sample, sequenced in a study of blood T cell repertoires in COVID-19. Clones were sequenced by immunoSEQ multiplex PCR, and TCRdb holds only the in-frame ones, with some missing. The profile shows 300,000 to 450,000 clones, around 84% of them singletons. Sequenced sample: peripheral blood. These receptors were obtained from a human donor in a cohort sampled during active COVID-19. Each CDR3 is given with its conserved first and last residue. D genes are given only for firm matches. Rows may omit the clone size; those that give it use once, few, many or a size class.

j_gene | v_gene | d_gene | len | abundance | CDR3aa | CDR3nt
TRBJ1-1 | TRBV2 | NA | 14 | NA | CASSVGGVPSEAFF | TGTGCCAGCAGTGTCGGCGGGGTTCCCTCTGAAGCTTTCTTT
TRBJ2-7 | TRBV7-9 | TRBD2 | 15 | NA | CASSLVLAGGLEQYF | TGTGCCAGCAGCTTAGTTCTAGCGGGGGGGCTCGAGCAGTACTTC
TRBJ2-5 | TRBV30 | TRBD1 | 13 | NA | CAWQGAYKETQYF | TGTGCCTGGCAGGGGGCCTATAAAGAGACCCAGTACTTC
TRBJ1-2 | TRBV2 | NA | 14 | once | CASSGRVFNYGYTF | TGTGCCAGCAGTGGCCGGGTCTTTAACTATGGCTACACCTTC
TRBJ1-2 | TRBV7-9 | TRBD1 | 14 | NA | CASSLAGTGDGYTF | TGTGCCAGCAGCTTAGCCGGGACAGGGGATGGCTACACCTTC
TRBJ1-2 | TRBV28 | TRBD1 | 14 | NA | CASSLDRAFDGYTF | TGTGCCAGCAGTCTGGACAGGGCTTTTGATGGCTACACCTTC
TRBJ2-3 | TRBV19 | TRBD2 | 19 | NA | CASSIGASGRARGTDTQYF | TGTGCCAGTAGTATAGGTGCTAGCGGGAGGGCGCGGGGCACAGATACGCAGTATTTT
TRBJ2-7 | TRBV18 | TRBD2 | 15 | NA | CASSPTSGGFYEQYF | TGTGCCAGCTCACCTACTAGCGGGGGGTTTTACGAGCAGTACTTC
TRBJ1-5 | TRBV28 | TRBD1 | 14 | NA | CASSPGQDNQPQHF | TGTGCCAGCAGTCCAGGACAGGACAATCAGCCCCAGCATTTT
TRBJ1-1 | TRBV29-1 | TRBD1 | 17 | once | CSVGEDRGLFMNTEAFF | TGCAGCGTGGGGGAGGACAGGGGGCTGTTCATGAACACTGAAGCTTTCTTT
TRBJ1-5 | TRBV6-1 | NA | 16 | NA | CASSGSLGLDNQPQHF | TGTGCCAGCAGTGGGTCCTTGGGACTCGACAATCAGCCCCAGCATTTT
TRBJ2-5 | TRBV7-2 | TRBD1 | 15 | NA | CASSWAGQGGETQYF | TGTGCCAGCAGCTGGGCGGGACAGGGCGGGGAGACCCAGTACTTC
TRBJ2-4 | TRBV5-1 | TRBD1 | 18 | once | CASSPTPQSRGRRGIQYF | TGCGCCAGCAGCCCAACCCCACAATCGAGGGGGCGCCGTGGCATTCAGTACTTC
TRBJ1-2 | TRBV12-3/TRBV12-4 | NA | 12 | many | CASSLGSYGYTF | TGTGCCAGCAGCCTAGGCTCCTATGGCTACACCTTC
TRBJ1-4 | TRBV7-6 | NA | 15 | NA | CASSLDPGPSEKLFF | TGTGCCAGCAGCTTAGATCCAGGTCCGAGTGAAAAACTGTTTTTT
TRBJ2-5 | TRBV9 | TRBD1 | 14 | NA | CASSVRDRGETQYF | TGTGCCAGCAGCGTCCGGGACAGGGGAGAGACCCAGTACTTC
TRBJ2-1 | TRBV27 | TRBD2 | 15 | NA | CASSFGGKIGNEQFF | TGTGCCAGCAGTTTCGGGGGGAAGATAGGTAATGAGCAGTTCTTC
TRBJ2-3 | TRBV19 | TRBD2 | 16 | NA | CASSPQGLALVDTQYF | TGTGCCAGTAGTCCCCAGGGACTAGCTCTAGTCGATACGCAGTATTTT
TRBJ2-1 | TRBV14 | NA | 14 | NA | CASSQASQNNEQFF | TGTGCCAGCAGCCAGGCCTCCCAAAACAATGAGCAGTTCTTC
TRBJ2-2 | TRBV14 | NA | 13 | NA | CASSQVGAGELFF | TGTGCCAGCAGCCAAGTCGGGGCCGGGGAGCTGTTTTTT
TRBJ2-1 | TRBV12-3/TRBV12-4 | NA | 13 | NA | CASSLVEVYEQFF | TGTGCCAGCAGTTTAGTAGAGGTCTATGAGCAGTTCTTC
TRBJ1-1 | TRBV21-1 | NA | 11 | NA | CASNRYTEAFF | TGTGCCAGCAATCGGTACACTGAAGCTTTCTTT
TRBJ1-1 | TRBV5-8 | NA | 15 | NA | CASSLVGVLNVVAFF | TGTGCCAGCAGCTTGGTCGGGGTTCTGAACGTCGTGGCTTTCTTT
TRBJ1-2 | TRBV27 | NA | 13 | NA | CASTPSGNYGYTF | TGTGCCAGCACCCCTTCGGGTAACTATGGCTACACCTTC
TRBJ2-7 | TRBV30 | TRBD2 | 13 | NA | CAWSSGSSYEQYF | TGTGCCTGGAGTAGCGGGAGCTCCTACGAGCAGTACTTC
TRBJ2-7 | TRBV6-5 | NA | 16 | NA | CASSSRAKGEVGEQYF | TGTGCCAGCAGTTCCCGCGCTAAAGGGGAAGTCGGAGAGCAGTACTTC
TRBJ1-1 | TRBV19 | TRBD1 | 19 | NA | CASSIVPWTGGFKDTEAFF | TGTGCCAGTAGTATAGTCCCTTGGACAGGGGGATTCAAGGACACTGAAGCTTTCTTT
TRBJ2-1 | TRBV9 | NA | 13 | NA | CASSADTSNEQFF | TGTGCCAGCAGCGCCGACACCTCCAATGAGCAGTTCTTC
TRBJ2-7 | TRBV19 | TRBD1 | 13 | NA | CASRSSDRDEQYF | TGTGCCAGTAGATCTTCGGACAGGGACGAGCAGTACTTC
TRBJ1-2 | TRBV7-2 | TRBD1 | 15 | once | CASSLPTGGVDGYTF | TGTGCCAGCAGCTTGCCCACAGGGGGCGTCGATGGCTACACCTTC
TRBJ1-4 | TRBV18 | NA | 17 | NA | CASSPFRVGRQDEKLFF | TGTGCCAGCTCACCATTCAGGGTAGGCCGCCAGGATGAAAAACTGTTTTTT
TRBJ2-7 | TRBV6-5 | NA | 14 | NA | CASLEGVSFYEQYF | TGTGCCAGCCTCGAGGGGGTTTCCTTTTACGAGCAGTACTTC
TRBJ1-5 | TRBV7-2 | TRBD1 | 17 | once | CASSPVPGQGSNQPQHF | TGTGCCAGCAGCCCGGTTCCGGGACAGGGCAGCAATCAGCCCCAGCATTTT